These T cell receptor beta chains were read from a single sample in a study of shared clonotypes between healthy human individuals. Generated by immunoSEQ multiplex PCR, the TCRdb table keeps only in-frame clones and is missing some. The data show millions of clones, with more than 80% seen just once and roughly 0.36% held by the top ten. Sequencing was done on a sample of naive CD4+ T cells from PBMCs. These receptors all come from a man in his late teens or twenties in good health. Some clones in this sample may be carry-over from other donors' samples. The CDR3 runs from the conserved cysteine through the conserved F or W. D genes are given only for firm matches.

D	J	length	V	CDR3
TRBD2	TRBJ2-1	15	TRBV5-4	CASRKLAGGKGEQFF
-	TRBJ1-2	18	TRBV18	CASSPGGVRDRISYGYTF
-	TRBJ2-7	14	TRBV11-2	CASSQGRGSVGQYF
-	TRBJ2-5	12	TRBV29-1	CSAEASQETQYF
-	TRBJ2-3	14	TRBV7-6	CASSLSDYRDTQYF
-	TRBJ2-4	17	TRBV7-8	CASSPGFWEEAKNIQYF
-	TRBJ1-1	13	TRBV29-1	CSGRQVLNTEAFF
TRBD2	TRBJ2-3	15	TRBV5-5	CASSLTSGRTDTQYF
TRBD2	TRBJ2-1	16	TRBV4-2	CASSPGTSGSYNEQFF
-	TRBJ2-7	14	TRBV18	CASSPGQRSYEQYF
-	TRBJ2-3	13	TRBV5-5	CASTQRTPDTQYF
-	TRBJ1-1	13	TRBV7-3	CASSLGGSTEAFF
-	TRBJ1-2	12	TRBV6-5	CASNRGGGGYTF
-	TRBJ2-2	14	TRBV7-9	CASSLLVNTGELFF
-	TRBJ2-7	16	TRBV10-3	CAITGFAGTGAYEQYF
-	TRBJ2-2	15	TRBV7-8	CASSFGRGPTGELFF
TRBD1	TRBJ2-1	13	TRBV2	CASSEDRGREQFF
TRBD2	TRBJ2-4	16	TRBV13	CASSLLLAGAKNIQYF